Listed here are 7 T cell receptor beta chains from one sample, sequenced in a study of blood T cell repertoires in COVID-19. TCRdb keeps only in-frame clones here, not all; method: immunoSEQ multiplex PCR. The table has around 200,000 clones, roughly 89% seen once. Sequenced input: PBMCs or T cells enriched from blood (not recorded which). The receptors stem from a woman aged 40 to 50 with acute COVID-19.

The chain has TRBV12-3 or TRBV12-4 and TRBJ1-2; 7 bases are a match to TRBD1. The CDR3 covers 13 residues. Trimming took 4 bases from V and 8 from J; bases not matched to a gene: 7. In DNA form, the CDR3 reads TGTGCCAGCAGTTACGACAGGGTAGGGGGCTACACCTTC. This translates into CASSYDRVGGYTF.

This chain uses TRBV5-1 with TRBJ2-5; D might be TRBD2 (7 bases). The germline CDR1 and CDR2 sequences are SGHRS and YFSETQ. CDR3 length equals 15 residues. V lost 0 bases and J lost 7, with 16 bases in between. This CDR3 reads CASSLEGGLGGTQYF. The DNA of the CDR3 is TGCGCCAGCAGCTTGGAAGGAGGACTAGGGGGGACCCAGTACTTC.

The chain joins TRBV2 to TRBJ1-6; TRBD1 aligns across 7 bases. V was pared by 7 bases and J by 0 bases, with 15 bases of the junction left unmatched. Germline V CDR1 and CDR2: SNHLY, FYNNEI. CDR3 length equals 19 residues. CDR3 nucleotides: TGTGCCAGCATCGAAGACAGGGAGCTATTAAGCTCCTATAATTCACCCCTCCACTTT. This codes for CASIEDRELLSSYNSPLHF.

This chain connects TRBV20-1 to TRBJ1-2, with D perhaps TRBD1 (5 bases). Trimming pared 6 bases from V and 8 bases from J, leaving 13 bases between. The CDR3 has 11 amino acids. CDR1 DFQATT and CDR2 SNEGSKA come from the germline V gene (reference sequence). The CDR3 DNA follows: TGCAGTGCCAGTAACAGGCCCGGCTACACCTTC. It codes for CSASNRPGYTF.

The rearrangement joins TRBV7-2 to TRBJ1-1; TRBD1 aligns across 8 bases. CDR3 length equals 15 residues. Trimming removed 4 bases from V and 0 bases from J; junction bases left unmatched: 4. Per the germline V gene, CDR1 is SGHTA and CDR2 is FQGNSA. The CDR3 region is CASSSEGQVNTEAFF. The CDR3 DNA sequence: TGTGCCAGCAGCTCAGAGGGACAGGTGAACACTGAAGCTTTCTTT. The full variable domain, in which reference TRBV7-2 and TRBJ1-1 provide the parts outside the CDR3, is GAGVSQSPSNKVTEKGKDVELRCDPISGHTALYWYRQSLGQGLEFLIYFQGNSAPDKSGLPSDRFSAERTGGSVSTLTIQRTQQEDSAVYLCASSSEGQVNTEAFFGQGTRLTVV.

The chain links TRBV25-1 to TRBJ1-2, with D tentatively TRBD1 (5 bases). The germline V gene encodes CDR1 MGHDK and CDR2 SYGVNS. The CDR3 has 14 residues. The V end was cut by 2 bases, the J end by 2 bases, with 9 bases between. CDR3: CASSEQGLNYGYTF. CDR3 sequence (DNA): TGTGCCAGCAGTGAACAGGGACTGAACTATGGCTACACCTTC.

The rearrangement uses TRBV13 and TRBJ1-2; TRBD1 is a possible D gene (6 bases). Between the trimmed V and J ends, which lost 5 bases and 6 bases, there was a span of 16 bases. Per the germline V gene, CDR1 is PRHDT and CDR2 is FYEKMQ (reference sequence). The CDR3 spans 14 residues. The CDR3, as DNA: TGTGCCAGCAGCGGCGGGGGGCAGTCAGATGGCTACACCTTC. It encodes CASSGGGQSDGYTF. The entire variable domain, with the rest obtained from reference TRBV13 and TRBJ1-2, is as follows: AAGVIQSPRHLIKEKRETATLKCYPIPRHDTVYWYQQGPGQDPQFLISFYEKMQSDKGSIPDRFSAQQFSDYHSELNMSSLELGDSALYFCASSGGGQSDGYTFGSGTRLTVV.